This T cell receptor beta chain was profiled in a study of a mutant IDH1 vaccine in newly diagnosed glioma. Study overall: Across weeks 1, 3, 5, 7, 11, 15, 19 and 23, patients received a vaccination each time, eight in all. Of treated patients, approximately 62% were men and approximately 40% women, averaging around 40 years. Beforehand, treatment had been radiotherapy, temozolomide, or both; the majority received both.

Time point noted: week 11, during vaccination. Doses comprised 300 ug of mutant IDH1 20-mer peptide each, plus topical imiquimod. This clone showed up just a few times. Antigen specificity is unknown. Study results and limitations: Immune responses arising from the vaccine appeared in about 92% of patients.

Germline V lookup: CDR1 LNHNV, CDR2 YYDKDF (reference sequence). The CDR3 runs to 18 residues. V was trimmed by 1 base and J by 2 bases, leaving 20 bases between them. Clones were sequenced by immunoSEQ multiplex PCR, and TCRdb holds only the in-frame ones, with some missing. The top ten hold approximately 8% of the sample, which has 20,000 to 25,000 clones, 79% seen once. The specimen comprised PBMCs, sampled from a glioma patient whose treatment included an IDH1 peptide vaccine. The chain has TRBV15 and TRBJ2-5; D is unclear. This clonotype was obtained from a man aged 40-49 years with glioma. This CDR3 reads CATSRGPLKQNRQETQYF. The CDR3 nucleotides are TGTGCCACCAGCAGAGGCCCCCTCAAGCAGAACCGTCAAGAGACCCAGTACTTC.